Below are 8 T cell receptor beta chains sequenced from a single sample in a study of OX40 agonist ivuxolimab in advanced cancers. The method was immunoSEQ multiplex PCR; TCRdb's version includes in-frame clones alone and lacks a portion of them. The profile shows tens of thousands of clones, 87% of them singletons. The sequences come from CD4+ or CD8+ T cells sorted from blood, collected in a trial of the OX40 agonist ivuxolimab. These receptors were taken from an adult with an advanced solid tumor such as melanoma, head and neck, liver or kidney cancer.

The J gene is TRBJ2-2, the V gene TRBV2, with D perhaps matching TRBD2 (6 bases). CDR1 is SNHLY, CDR2 FYNNEI, per germline. The V end was cut by 4 bases, the J end by 5 bases, with 11 bases between. The CDR3 loop spans 14 amino acids. CDR3 protein: CASSVNGGTGELFF. CDR3 sequence (DNA): TGTGCCAGCAGTGTAAACGGGGGAACCGGGGAGCTGTTTTTT.

The J gene is TRBJ1-4, the V gene TRBV30; 9 bases fit TRBD1. The CDR3 runs 15 residues. Germline-derived CDR1 and CDR2 are GTSNPN and SVGIG (reference sequence). V lost 5 bases, J lost 4 bases, and 8 bases stayed unmatched. CDR3 in DNA: TGTGCCTGGGCTAAGCTGACAGGGGGTAATGAAAAACTGTTTTTT. This translates into CAWAKLTGGNEKLFF.

This clone was seen only once. The chain combines TRBV5-6 with TRBJ2-4, with 8 positions matching TRBD2. V trimming: 2 bases; J trimming: 1 base; junction bases outside the gene matches: 8. The V gene's germline CDR1 is SGHDT and CDR2 YYEEEE. The CDR3 contains 17 residues. The DNA of the CDR3 is TGTGCCAGCAGCTTACCCCGGGAGGGTTGGGCCAAAAACATTCAGTACTTC. Its translation: CASSLPREGWAKNIQYF.

The table lists this clone with a count of one. The CDR3 DNA reads as TGTGCCGCCAAGGAGGTAGCCAAAAACATTCAGTACTTC. This codes for CAAKEVAKNIQYF. V and J are TRBV2 and TRBJ2-4, with D perhaps matching TRBD2 (5 bases). CDR3 length: 13 residues. Trimming removed 11 bases from V and 0 bases from J, with 11 bases in between. Germline V CDR1 and CDR2: SNHLY, FYNNEI. Drawing the rest from reference TRBV2 and TRBJ2-4, the complete variable domain is EPEVTQTPSHQVTQMGQEVILRCVPISNHLYFYWYRQILGQKVEFLVSFYNNEISEKSEIFDDQFSVERPDGSNFTLKIRSTKLEDSAMYFCAAKEVAKNIQYFGAGTRLSVL.

The chain has TRBV28 and TRBJ1-1, with 9 bases fitting TRBD1. Germline CDR1 is MDHEN and CDR2 is SYDVKM. The CDR3 sequence is 17 residues long. The V and J ends lost 4 bases and 4 bases, in that order; junction bases with no gene match: 13. The CDR3 protein is CASSSRDRVLSGTEAFF. DNA for the CDR3: TGTGCCAGCAGTTCCCGGGACAGGGTCCTTTCAGGCACTGAAGCTTTCTTT.

This clone came up a few times. The rearrangement joins TRBV7-8 to TRBJ1-4; no definite D call. The CDR3 length is 15 residues. The V and J ends lost 3 bases and 0 bases respectively, with 8 bases between them. The V gene's germline CDR1 is SGHVS and CDR2 FQNEAQ. The CDR3 nucleotides are TGTGCCAGCAGCTTGTCAGTTGCAACTAATGAAAAACTGTTTTTT. Translated, it gives CASSLSVATNEKLFF.

This clone was picked up a small number of times. The J gene is TRBJ1-2, the V gene TRBV6-6; 7 nucleotides agree with TRBD1. The CDR3 spans 14 residues. Trimming at V came to 1 base and at J to 12 bases, leaving 11 bases not matched to a gene. Germline V gene lookup returns CDR1 MNHNY and CDR2 SVGAGI (reference sequence). CDR3 loop: CASSYYWTGPLDTF. The CDR3 DNA reads as TGTGCCAGCAGTTACTATTGGACAGGCCCCTTGGACACCTTC.

The rearrangement joins TRBV28 to TRBJ2-6; possibly TRBD1 or TRBD2 for D (5 bases each). There are 14 residues in the CDR3. V lost 5 bases and J lost 4, with 9 bases in between. Germline CDR1 and CDR2: MDHEN and SYDVKM. As DNA, the CDR3 is TGTGCCAGCAGTCCAGGGAGAGGGGCCAACGTCCTGACTTTC. Residues: CASSPGRGANVLTF. Variable domain in full (rest from reference TRBV28 and TRBJ2-6): DVKVTQSSRYLVKRTGEKVFLECVQDMDHENMFWYRQDPGLGLRLIYFSYDVKMKEKGDIPEGYSVSREKKERFSLILESASTNQTSMYLCASSPGRGANVLTFGAGSRLTVL.